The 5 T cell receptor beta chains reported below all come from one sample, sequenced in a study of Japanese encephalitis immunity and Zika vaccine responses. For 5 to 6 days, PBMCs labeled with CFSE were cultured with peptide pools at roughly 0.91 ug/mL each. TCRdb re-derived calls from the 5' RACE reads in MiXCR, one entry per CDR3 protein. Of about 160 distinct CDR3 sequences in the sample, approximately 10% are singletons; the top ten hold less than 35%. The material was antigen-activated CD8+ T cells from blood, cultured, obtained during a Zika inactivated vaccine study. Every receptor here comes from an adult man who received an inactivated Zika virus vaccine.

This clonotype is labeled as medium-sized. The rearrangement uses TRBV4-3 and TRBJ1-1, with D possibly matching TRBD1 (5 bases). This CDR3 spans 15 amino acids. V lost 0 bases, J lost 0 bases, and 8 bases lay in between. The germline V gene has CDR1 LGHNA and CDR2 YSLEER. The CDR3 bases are TGCGCCAGCAGCCAAGATGGGGGGATGAACACTGAAGCTTTCTTT. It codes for CASSQDGGMNTEAFF.

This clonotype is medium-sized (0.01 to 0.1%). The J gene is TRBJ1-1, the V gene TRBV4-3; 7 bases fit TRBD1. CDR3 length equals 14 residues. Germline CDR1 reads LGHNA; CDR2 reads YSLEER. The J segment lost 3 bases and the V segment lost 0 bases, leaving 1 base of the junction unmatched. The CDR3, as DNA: TGCGCCAGCAGCCAAGAAGGGGGCTACACTGAAGCTTTCTTT. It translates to CASSQEGGYTEAFF.

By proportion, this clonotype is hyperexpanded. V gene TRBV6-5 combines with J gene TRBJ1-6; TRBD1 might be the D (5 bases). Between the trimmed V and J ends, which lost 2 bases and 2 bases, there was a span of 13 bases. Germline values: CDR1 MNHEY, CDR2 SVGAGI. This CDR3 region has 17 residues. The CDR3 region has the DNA TGTGCCAGCAGTTACCGGTCGGGGGGGACCTATAATTCACCCCTCCACTTT. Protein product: CASSYRSGGTYNSPLHF.

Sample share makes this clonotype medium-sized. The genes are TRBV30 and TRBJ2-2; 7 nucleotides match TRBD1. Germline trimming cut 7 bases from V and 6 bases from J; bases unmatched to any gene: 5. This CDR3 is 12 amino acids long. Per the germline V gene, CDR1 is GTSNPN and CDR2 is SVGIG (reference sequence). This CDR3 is CASDRAAGELFF. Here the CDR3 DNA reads TGTGCCTCCGACAGGGCGGCCGGGGAGCTGTTTTTT.

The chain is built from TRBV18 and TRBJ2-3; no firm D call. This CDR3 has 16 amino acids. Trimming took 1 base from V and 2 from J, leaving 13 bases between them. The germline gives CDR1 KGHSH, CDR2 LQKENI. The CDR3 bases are TGTGCCAGCTCACCACTTTCGGTTGCCAACACAGATACGCAGTATTTT. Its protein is CASSPLSVANTDTQYF.